The source of this TCR beta chain is a study of T-cell memory formation after mild COVID-19. On the study more broadly: Clusters were largely donor specific.

This CDR3 is 13 amino acids long. Germline assignment: CDR1 GTSNPN and CDR2 SVGIG (reference sequence). With V trimmed by 4 bases and J by 4 bases, 4 bases remained unmatched. Via MiXCR, TCRdb re-called the 5' RACE reads, giving one row per CDR3 protein. The table has approximately 430,000 distinct CDR3 sequences, 23% seen once. Sequencing input: PBMCs or a T cell subset sorted from them (not recorded which). This clonotype was obtained from an adult woman who had mild COVID-19 (a few samples of this study predate the infection). Cell type and time point are not known. The rearrangement links TRBV30 to TRBJ1-1; 9 nucleotides agree with TRBD1. In DNA, the CDR3 is TGTGCCTGGAAGGGACAGGGCGGCACTGAAGCTTTCTTT. Protein product: CAWKGQGGTEAFF.